What follows are 12 T cell receptor beta chains derived from one specimen sequenced in a study of T cells in localized non-small cell lung cancer (dated by TCRdb to 2019 to 2021). The library was built by means of the immunoSEQ multiplex PCR assay. TCRdb re-hosts the immuneACCESS table, in-frame sequences only. Its copies lack some clones; in the studies checked, an unresolved V gene accounts for under half of them, and the cause for the rest is not known. For this sample the table gives 25,000 to 35,000 clones, of which approximately 86% were detected only once. 4.2% of the sample rests with the top ten. The sample in question was peripheral blood mononuclear cells, obtained before any cancer treatment. The source is a woman aged 35-70 years with stage III lung adenocarcinoma.

The chain has TRBV30 and TRBJ1-4; D ambiguous. This CDR3 is built from 12 residues. The V gene lost 5 bases and the J gene lost 8 bases, with 12 bases spanning the gap. The germline CDR1 and CDR2 sequences are GTSNPN and SVGIG (reference sequence). CDR3 amino acids: CAWATAGEKLFF. In DNA, the CDR3 is TGTGCCTGGGCGACGGCGGGGGAAAAACTGTTTTTT.

The gene calls are TRBV5-5 and TRBJ2-1; 7 nucleotides agree with TRBD2. V was pared by 0 bases and J by 3 bases, with 3 bases of the junction left unmatched. The V gene's germline CDR1 is SGHKS and CDR2 YYEKEE (reference sequence). CDR3 length: 15 residues. The CDR3 reads CASSLDGRVYNEQFF. The CDR3 region has the DNA TGTGCCAGCAGCTTGGATGGGAGGGTCTACAATGAGCAGTTCTTC. Together with reference TRBV5-5 and TRBJ2-1, the CDR3 gives the full variable domain: DAGVTQSPTHLIKTRGQQVTLRCSPISGHKSVSWYQQVLGQGPQFIFQYYEKEERGRGNFPDRFSARQFPNYSSELNVNALLLGDSALYLCASSLDGRVYNEQFFGPGTRLTVL.

The V gene is TRBV18, the J gene TRBJ1-1, with a possible D match to TRBD1 (6 bases). The CDR3 has 18 amino acids. Trimming took off 1 base at V and 0 bases at J, with 18 bases between the two ends. Germline CDR1 and CDR2: KGHSH and LQKENI. CDR3 DNA: TGTGCCAGCTCACCACAGCAGGGGATAAGGGGGTTGAACACTGAAGCTTTCTTT. Its translation: CASSPQQGIRGLNTEAFF.

V gene TRBV5-4 combines with J gene TRBJ2-1; a possible D gene is TRBD2 (5 bases). Trimming took off 0 bases at V and 8 bases at J, with 15 bases between the two ends. The CDR3 has 15 residues. The germline gives CDR1 SGHNT, CDR2 YYREEE (reference sequence). The CDR3: CASSLEGGSGDEQFF. Here the CDR3 DNA reads TGTGCCAGCAGCTTGGAAGGCGGGTCTGGGGATGAGCAGTTCTTC.

This chain joins TRBV5-1 and TRBJ2-7; 10 bases are shared with TRBD2. Germline-derived CDR1 and CDR2 are SGHRS and YFSETQ. The CDR3 is 15 residues long. V lost 2 bases to trimming and J lost 2 bases; unmatched junction nucleotides: 4. CDR3 DNA: TGCGCCAGCAGCTTAACTAGCGGGGACCCCTACGAGCAGTACTTC. This codes for CASSLTSGDPYEQYF.

The CDR3 bases are TGCGCCAGCAGCTTTTCGGGGGGGGGTGGGGCCAACGTCCTGACTTTC. Protein product: CASSFSGGGGANVLTF. The chain is built from TRBV5-1 and TRBJ2-6, with TRBD2 matching 8 bases. CDR1 and CDR2 (germline): SGHRS, YFSETQ. The CDR3 length is 16 residues. Trimming cost V 2 bases and J 3 bases; bases outside gene matches: 4. The variable domain in full, with the rest retrieved from reference TRBV5-1 and TRBJ2-6, is KAGVTQTPRYLIKTRGQQVTLSCSPISGHRSVSWYQQTPGQGLQFLFEYFSETQRNKGNFPGRFSGRQFSNSRSEMNVSTLELGDSALYLCASSFSGGGGANVLTFGAGSRLTVL.

V is TRBV5-1 and J is TRBJ2-3, with TRBD2 identical over 12 bases. Germline CDR1 and CDR2: SGHRS and YFSETQ. J was trimmed by 3 bases and V by 0 bases; bases with no gene match: 2. CDR3 length equals 16 residues. The CDR3 coding sequence is TGCGCCAGCAGCTTGGAACTAGCGGGGGGAACAGATACGCAGTATTTT. Translated: CASSLELAGGTDTQYF.

The V gene is TRBV19, the J gene TRBJ2-1; 9 nucleotides align to TRBD1. The CDR3 length is 16 residues. The germline gives CDR1 LNHDA, CDR2 SQIVND (reference sequence). Germline trimming cut 3 bases from V and 7 bases from J; bases unmatched to any gene: 10. CDR3 loop: CASSIQPTGGGNEQFF. The DNA of the CDR3 is TGTGCCAGTAGTATCCAGCCGACAGGGGGAGGGAATGAGCAGTTCTTC.

V gene TRBV18 combines with J gene TRBJ1-3; the D gene is possibly TRBD1 (6 bases). The germline CDR1 and CDR2 sequences are KGHSH and LQKENI. The CDR3 totals 14 residues. The V and J ends lost 6 bases and 0 bases respectively, with 9 bases between them. DNA of the CDR3: TGTGCCAGCTCCCGGACAGTCTCTGGAAACACCATATATTTT. This sequence encodes CASSRTVSGNTIYF.

This chain joins TRBV29-1 and TRBJ2-7; D is ambiguous. V lost 0 bases to trimming and J lost 3 bases, with 6 bases between them. Germline lookup yields CDR1 SQVTM and CDR2 ANQGSEA. The CDR3 totals 12 residues. The DNA for the CDR3 is TGCAGCGTTGAAGAGCCCCGCTACGAGCAGTACTTC. Residues: CSVEEPRYEQYF.

The V call is TRBV9, the J call TRBJ2-4, with no clear D. Trimming pared 4 bases from V and 0 bases from J, leaving 14 bases between. CDR1 is SGDLS and CDR2 is YYNGEE in the germline V gene. This CDR3 region has 16 residues. The CDR3 bases are TGTGCCAGCAGCCCTGGGCCCTCGCTAGCCAAAAACATTCAGTACTTC. Its translation is CASSPGPSLAKNIQYF.

The chain employs TRBV10-3 and TRBJ1-2, with no clear D. V dropped 0 bases and J dropped 8 bases, with 7 bases sitting between them. The V gene's germline CDR1 is ENHRY and CDR2 SYGVKD. This CDR3 has 12 amino acids. The CDR3 DNA is TGTGCCATCAGTGAGTCGGGGTTGGGCTACACCTTC. Its protein product is CAISESGLGYTF.